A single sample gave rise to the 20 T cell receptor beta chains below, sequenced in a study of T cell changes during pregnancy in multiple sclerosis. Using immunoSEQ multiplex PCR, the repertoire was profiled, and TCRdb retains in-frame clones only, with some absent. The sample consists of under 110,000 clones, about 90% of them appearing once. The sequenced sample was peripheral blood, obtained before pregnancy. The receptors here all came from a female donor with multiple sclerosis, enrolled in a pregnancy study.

The CDR3: CASSPLSSYNQPQHF. The CDR3 coding sequence is TGTGCCAGTAGTCCGCTGTCTAGTTACAATCAGCCCCAGCATTTT. The genes are TRBV19 and TRBJ1-5; the D is unclear. The length of the CDR3 is 15 residues. Germline lookup yields CDR1 LNHDA and CDR2 SQIVND (reference sequence). Trimming took off 5 bases at V and 3 bases at J, with 14 bases between the two ends.

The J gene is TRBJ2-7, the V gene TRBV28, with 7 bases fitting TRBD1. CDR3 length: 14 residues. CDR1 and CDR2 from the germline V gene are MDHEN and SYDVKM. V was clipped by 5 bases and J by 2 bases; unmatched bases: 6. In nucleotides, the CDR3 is TGTGCCAGCAGTGCACCGGGACAGCCCTACGAGCAGTACTTC. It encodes CASSAPGQPYEQYF.

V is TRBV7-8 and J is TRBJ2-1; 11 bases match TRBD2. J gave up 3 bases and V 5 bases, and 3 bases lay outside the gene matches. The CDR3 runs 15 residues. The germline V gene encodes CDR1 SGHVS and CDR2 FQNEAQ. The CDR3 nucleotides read TGTGCCAGCAGCGTTACTAGCGGGGGCTACAATGAGCAGTTCTTC. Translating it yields CASSVTSGGYNEQFF. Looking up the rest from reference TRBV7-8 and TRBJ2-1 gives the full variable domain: GAGVSQSPRYKVAKRGQDVALRCDPISGHVSLFWYQQALGQGPEFLTYFQNEAQLDKSGLPSDRFFAERPEGSVSTLKIQRTQQEDSAVYLCASSVTSGGYNEQFFGPGTRLTVL.

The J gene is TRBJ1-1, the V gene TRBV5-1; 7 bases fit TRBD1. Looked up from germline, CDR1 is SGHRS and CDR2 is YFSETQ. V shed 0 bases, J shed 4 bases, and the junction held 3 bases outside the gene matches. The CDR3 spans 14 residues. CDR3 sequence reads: CASSLDRGGTEAFF. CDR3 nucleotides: TGCGCCAGCAGCTTGGACAGGGGAGGCACTGAAGCTTTCTTT.

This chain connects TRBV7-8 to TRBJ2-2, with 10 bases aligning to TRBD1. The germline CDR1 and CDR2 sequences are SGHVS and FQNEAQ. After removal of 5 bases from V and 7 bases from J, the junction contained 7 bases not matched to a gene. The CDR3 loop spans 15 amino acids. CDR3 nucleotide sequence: TGTGCCAGCAGCCCCCGACAGGGGGCTTTCGGGGAGCTGTTTTTT. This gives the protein CASSPRQGAFGELFF.

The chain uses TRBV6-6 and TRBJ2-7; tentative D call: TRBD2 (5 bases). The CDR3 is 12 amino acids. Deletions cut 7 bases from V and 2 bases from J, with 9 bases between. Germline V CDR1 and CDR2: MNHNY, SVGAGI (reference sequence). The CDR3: CASTSGTYEQYF. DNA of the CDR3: TGTGCCAGCACCTCGGGAACCTACGAGCAGTACTTC.

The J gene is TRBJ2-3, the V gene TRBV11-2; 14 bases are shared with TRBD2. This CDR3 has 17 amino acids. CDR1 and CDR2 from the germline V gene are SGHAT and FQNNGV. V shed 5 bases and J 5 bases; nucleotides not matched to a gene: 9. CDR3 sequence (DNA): TGTGCCAGCAGCCCTACCGGGACTAGCGGGAGTGGAGATACGCAGTATTTT. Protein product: CASSPTGTSGSGDTQYF. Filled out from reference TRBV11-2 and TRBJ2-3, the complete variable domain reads EAGVAQSPRYKIIEKRQSVAFWCNPISGHATLYWYQQILGQGPKLLIQFQNNGVVDDSQLPKDRFSAERLKGVDSTLKIQPAKLEDSAVYLCASSPTGTSGSGDTQYFGPGTRLTVL.

In nucleotides, the CDR3 is TGTGCCAGCAGCTTGCTGGGACAGGGTGGCAATCAGCCCCAGCATTTT. It yields the protein CASSLLGQGGNQPQHF. V gene TRBV5-6 combines with J gene TRBJ1-5, with TRBD1 matching over 9 bases. V lost 1 base to trimming and J lost 2 bases; unmatched junction nucleotides: 4. CDR1 and CDR2 from the germline V gene are SGHDT and YYEEEE. The CDR3 loop spans 16 amino acids.

The CDR3 loop is CASSSERGPATEAFF. The CDR3, as DNA: TGTGCCAGCAGCTCCGAAAGGGGGCCCGCCACTGAAGCTTTCTTT. V gene TRBV13 combines with J gene TRBJ1-1; TRBD1 agrees at 7 bases. Trimming removed 4 bases from V and 4 bases from J; junction bases left unmatched: 9. CDR1 and CDR2 from the germline V gene are PRHDT and FYEKMQ (reference sequence). There are 15 residues in the CDR3.

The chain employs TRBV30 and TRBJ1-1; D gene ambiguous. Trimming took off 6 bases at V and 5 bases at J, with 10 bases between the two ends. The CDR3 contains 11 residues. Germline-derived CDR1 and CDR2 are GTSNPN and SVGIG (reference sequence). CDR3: CACLTQTEAFF. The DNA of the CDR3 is TGTGCCTGCCTGACTCAAACTGAAGCTTTCTTT.

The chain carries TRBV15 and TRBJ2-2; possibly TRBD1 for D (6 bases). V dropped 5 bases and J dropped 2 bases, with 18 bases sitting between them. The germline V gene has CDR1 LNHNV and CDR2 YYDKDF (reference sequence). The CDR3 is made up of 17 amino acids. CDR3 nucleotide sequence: TGTGCCACCAGCCTACACGACGGGACACCAAACACCGGGGAGCTGTTTTTT. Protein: CATSLHDGTPNTGELFF.

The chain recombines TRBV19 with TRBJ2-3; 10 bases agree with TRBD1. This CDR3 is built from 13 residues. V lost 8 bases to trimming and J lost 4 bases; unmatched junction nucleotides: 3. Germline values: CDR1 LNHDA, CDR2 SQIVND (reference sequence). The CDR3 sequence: CASRDRGADTQYF. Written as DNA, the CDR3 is TGTGCCAGTCGGGACAGGGGTGCAGATACGCAGTATTTT.

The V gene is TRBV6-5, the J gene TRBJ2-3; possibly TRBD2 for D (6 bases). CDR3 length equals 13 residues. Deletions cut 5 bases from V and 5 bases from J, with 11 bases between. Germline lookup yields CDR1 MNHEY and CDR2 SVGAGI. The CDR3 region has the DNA TGTGCCAGCAGTCGGACTAAAGGAGATACGCAGTATTTT. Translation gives CASSRTKGDTQYF.

CDR3 amino acids: CASTGGLAGTDGSYNEQFF. CDR3 coding DNA: TGTGCCAGCACCGGGGGACTAGCGGGTACGGATGGTTCCTACAATGAGCAGTTCTTC. V gene TRBV6-4 combines with J gene TRBJ2-1; 12 positions match TRBD2. The J segment lost 1 base and the V segment lost 7 bases, leaving 14 bases of the junction unmatched. Germline assignment: CDR1 MRHNA and CDR2 SNTAGT. This CDR3 has 19 residues.

In nucleotides, the CDR3 is TGCGCCAGCAGCCAAGATTTGGAGACTGAAGCTTTCTTT. This sequence encodes CASSQDLETEAFF. The genes are TRBV4-3 and TRBJ1-1; no definite D call. Trimming left V 0 bases short and J 5 bases short, with 7 bases between. Germline loops: CDR1 LGHNA, CDR2 YSLEER. The CDR3 has 13 amino acids.

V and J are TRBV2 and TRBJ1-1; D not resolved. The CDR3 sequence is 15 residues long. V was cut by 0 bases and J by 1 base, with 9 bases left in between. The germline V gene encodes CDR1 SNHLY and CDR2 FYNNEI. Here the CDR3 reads CASSEAGSRNTEAFF. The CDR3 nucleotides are TGTGCCAGCAGTGAAGCCGGGTCCAGGAACACTGAAGCTTTCTTT.

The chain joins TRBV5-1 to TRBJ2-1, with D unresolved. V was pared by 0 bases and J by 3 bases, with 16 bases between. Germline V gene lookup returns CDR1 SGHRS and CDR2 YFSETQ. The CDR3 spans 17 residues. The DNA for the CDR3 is TGCGCCAGCAGCTTGGAAAGTGCCCGCCCCAGCTACAATGAGCAGTTCTTC. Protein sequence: CASSLESARPSYNEQFF. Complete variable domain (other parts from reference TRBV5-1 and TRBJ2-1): KAGVTQTPRYLIKTRGQQVTLSCSPISGHRSVSWYQQTPGQGLQFLFEYFSETQRNKGNFPGRFSGRQFSNSRSEMNVSTLELGDSALYLCASSLESARPSYNEQFFGPGTRLTVL.

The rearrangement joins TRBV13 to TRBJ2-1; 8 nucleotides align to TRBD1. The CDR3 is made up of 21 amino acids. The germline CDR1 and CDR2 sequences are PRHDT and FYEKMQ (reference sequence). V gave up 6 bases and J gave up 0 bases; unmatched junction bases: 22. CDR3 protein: CASSPKIGGQDFLSSYNEQFF. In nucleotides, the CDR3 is TGTGCCAGCAGTCCTAAGATCGGGGGACAGGATTTCCTTTCCTCCTACAATGAGCAGTTCTTC.

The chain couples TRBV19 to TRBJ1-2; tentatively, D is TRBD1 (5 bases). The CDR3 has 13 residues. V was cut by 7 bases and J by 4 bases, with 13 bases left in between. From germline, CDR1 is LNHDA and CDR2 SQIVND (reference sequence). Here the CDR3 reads CASTVTEPYGYTF. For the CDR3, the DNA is TGTGCCAGTACTGTGACAGAGCCCTATGGCTACACCTTC.

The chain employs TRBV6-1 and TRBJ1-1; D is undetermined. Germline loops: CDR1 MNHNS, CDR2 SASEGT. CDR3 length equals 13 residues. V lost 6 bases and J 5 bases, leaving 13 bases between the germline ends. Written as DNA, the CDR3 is TGTGCCAGCAGCCGGTCCCGAGAAACTGAAGCTTTCTTT. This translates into CASSRSRETEAFF.